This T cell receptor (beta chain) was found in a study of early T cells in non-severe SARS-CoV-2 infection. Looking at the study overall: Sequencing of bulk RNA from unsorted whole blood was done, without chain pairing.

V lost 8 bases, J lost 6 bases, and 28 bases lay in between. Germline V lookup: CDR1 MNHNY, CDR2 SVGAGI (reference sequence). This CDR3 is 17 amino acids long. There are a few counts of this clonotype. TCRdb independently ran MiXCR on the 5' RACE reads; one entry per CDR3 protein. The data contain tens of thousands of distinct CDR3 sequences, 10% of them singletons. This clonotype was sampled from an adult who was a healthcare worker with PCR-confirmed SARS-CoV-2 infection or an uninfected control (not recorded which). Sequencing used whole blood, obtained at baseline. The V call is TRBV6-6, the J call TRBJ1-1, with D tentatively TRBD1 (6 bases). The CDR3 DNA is TGTGCCAGCCCTATAGAGGGGGGGGAAGCTGTACCCCCTGAAGCTTTCTTT. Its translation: CASPIEGGEAVPPEAFF.